The clone carrying this TCR beta chain was observed many times. A single record per CDR3 protein comes from TCRdb applying MiXCR to the 5' RACE reads. The data show approximately 50,000 distinct CDR3 sequences, less than 9.5% seen once. This sample stems from a study of spatial heterogeneity in lung cancer. Trimming took 0 bases from V and 1 from J, leaving 16 bases between them. The CDR3 totals 17 residues. Germline CDR1 is SGHVS and CDR2 is FNYEAQ. The sample's time point: blood at routine non-recurrence follow-up after resection. No cell sorting; template was whole RNA from tumor, lung tissue or PBMC.

This chain links TRBV7-6 with TRBJ2-7, with D possibly matching TRBD2 (6 bases). The specimen was PBMCs, collected at follow-up. This sequence was found in a female donor with early-stage non-small cell lung cancer. CDR3 bases: TGTGCCAGCAGCTTAGCGCAAGGAGGGGTTGAGTCCTACGAGCAGTACTTC. Translation: CASSLAQGGVESYEQYF.